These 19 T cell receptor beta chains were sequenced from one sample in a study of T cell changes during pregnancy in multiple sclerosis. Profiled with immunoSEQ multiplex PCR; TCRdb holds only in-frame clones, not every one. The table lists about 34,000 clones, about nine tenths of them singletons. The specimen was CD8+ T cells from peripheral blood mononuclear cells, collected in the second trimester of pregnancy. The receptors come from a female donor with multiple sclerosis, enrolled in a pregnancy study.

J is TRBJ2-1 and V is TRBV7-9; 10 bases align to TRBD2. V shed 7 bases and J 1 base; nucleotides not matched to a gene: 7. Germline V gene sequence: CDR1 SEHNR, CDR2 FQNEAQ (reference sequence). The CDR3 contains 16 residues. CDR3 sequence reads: CASTPSSGRSYNEQFF. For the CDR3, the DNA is TGTGCCAGCACCCCCTCTAGCGGGAGATCCTACAATGAGCAGTTCTTC.

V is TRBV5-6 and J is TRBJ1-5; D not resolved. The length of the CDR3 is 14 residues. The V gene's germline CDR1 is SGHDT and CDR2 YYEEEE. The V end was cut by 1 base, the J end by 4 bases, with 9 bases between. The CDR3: CASSLQASNQPQHF. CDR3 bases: TGTGCCAGCAGCTTGCAAGCTTCAAATCAGCCCCAGCATTTT.

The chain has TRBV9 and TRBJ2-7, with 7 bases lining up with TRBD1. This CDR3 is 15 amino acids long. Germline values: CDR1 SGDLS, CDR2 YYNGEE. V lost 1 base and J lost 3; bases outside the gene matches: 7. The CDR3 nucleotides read TGTGCCAGCAGCGTAAACCCGGACAGGAGCTACGAGCAGTACTTC. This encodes CASSVNPDRSYEQYF.

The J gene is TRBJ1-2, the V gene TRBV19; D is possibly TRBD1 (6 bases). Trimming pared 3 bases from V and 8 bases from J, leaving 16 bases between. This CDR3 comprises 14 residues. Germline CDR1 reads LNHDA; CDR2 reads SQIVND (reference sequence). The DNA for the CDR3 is TGTGCCAGTAGTATCTTGGACCCTGACAGGGGCTACACCTTC. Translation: CASSILDPDRGYTF. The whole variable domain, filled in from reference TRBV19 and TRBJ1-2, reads DGGITQSPKYLFRKEGQNVTLSCEQNLNHDAMYWYRQDPGQGLRLIYYSQIVNDFQKGDIAEGYSVSREKKESFPLTVTSAQKNPTAFYLCASSILDPDRGYTFGSGTRLTVV.

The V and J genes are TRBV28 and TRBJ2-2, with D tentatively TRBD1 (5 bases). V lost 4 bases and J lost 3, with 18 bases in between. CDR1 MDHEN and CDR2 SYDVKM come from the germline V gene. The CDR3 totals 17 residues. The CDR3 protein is CASSSGLQVSDTGELFF. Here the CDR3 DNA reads TGTGCCAGCAGTTCCGGCTTACAGGTTTCGGACACCGGGGAGCTGTTTTTT.

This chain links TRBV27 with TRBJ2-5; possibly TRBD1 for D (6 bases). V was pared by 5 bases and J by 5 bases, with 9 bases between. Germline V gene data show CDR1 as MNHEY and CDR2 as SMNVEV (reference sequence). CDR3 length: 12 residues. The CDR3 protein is CASSTGLETQYF. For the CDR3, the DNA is TGTGCCAGCAGTACAGGGTTGGAGACCCAGTACTTC.

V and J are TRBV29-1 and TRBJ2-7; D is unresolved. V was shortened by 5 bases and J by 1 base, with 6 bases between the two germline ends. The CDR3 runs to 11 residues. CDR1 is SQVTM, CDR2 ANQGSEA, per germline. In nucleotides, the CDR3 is TGCAGCGTTTTTAGTTCCTACGAGCAGTACTTC. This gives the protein CSVFSSYEQYF.

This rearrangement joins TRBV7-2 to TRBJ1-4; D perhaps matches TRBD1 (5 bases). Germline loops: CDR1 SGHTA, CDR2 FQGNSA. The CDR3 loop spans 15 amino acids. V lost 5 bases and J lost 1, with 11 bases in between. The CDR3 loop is CASSHAGGTNEKLFF. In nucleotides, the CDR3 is TGTGCCAGCAGCCACGCGGGGGGAACTAATGAAAAACTGTTTTTT.

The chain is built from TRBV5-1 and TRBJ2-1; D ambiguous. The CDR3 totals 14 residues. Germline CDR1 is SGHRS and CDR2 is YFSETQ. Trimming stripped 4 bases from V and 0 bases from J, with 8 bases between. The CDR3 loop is CASSLLSSYNEQFF. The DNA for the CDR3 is TGCGCCAGCAGCCTGTTGAGCTCCTACAATGAGCAGTTCTTC. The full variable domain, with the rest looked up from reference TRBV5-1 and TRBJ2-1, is KAGVTQTPRYLIKTRGQQVTLSCSPISGHRSVSWYQQTPGQGLQFLFEYFSETQRNKGNFPGRFSGRQFSNSRSEMNVSTLELGDSALYLCASSLLSSYNEQFFGPGTRLTVL.

CDR3 sequence reads: CASSLLIAGYNEQFF. CDR3 bases: TGTGCCAGCAGCTTGTTGATAGCGGGGTACAATGAGCAGTTCTTC. V is TRBV5-4 and J is TRBJ2-1, with TRBD2 matching 8 bases. Per the germline V gene, CDR1 is SGHNT and CDR2 is YYREEE (reference sequence). V shed 1 base, J shed 4 bases, and the junction held 4 bases outside the gene matches. CDR3 length: 15 amino acids. The variable domain in full, completed from reference TRBV5-4 and TRBJ2-1, reads ETGVTQSPTHLIKTRGQQVTLRCSSQSGHNTVSWYQQALGQGPQFIFQYYREEENGRGNFPPRFSGLQFPNYSSELNVNALELDDSALYLCASSLLIAGYNEQFFGPGTRLTVL.

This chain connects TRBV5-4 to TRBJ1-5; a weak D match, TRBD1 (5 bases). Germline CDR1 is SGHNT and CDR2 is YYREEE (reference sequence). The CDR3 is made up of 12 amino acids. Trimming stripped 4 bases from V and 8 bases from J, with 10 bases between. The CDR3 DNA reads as TGTGCCAGCAGCATAGAAGGGGAGCCCCAGCATTTT. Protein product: CASSIEGEPQHF.

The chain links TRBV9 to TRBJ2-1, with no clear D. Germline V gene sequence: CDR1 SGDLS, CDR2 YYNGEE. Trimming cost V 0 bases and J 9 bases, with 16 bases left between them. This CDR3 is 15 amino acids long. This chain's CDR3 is CASSVVPGSFPEQFF. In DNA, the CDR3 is TGTGCCAGCAGCGTAGTCCCCGGTTCATTCCCTGAGCAGTTCTTC.

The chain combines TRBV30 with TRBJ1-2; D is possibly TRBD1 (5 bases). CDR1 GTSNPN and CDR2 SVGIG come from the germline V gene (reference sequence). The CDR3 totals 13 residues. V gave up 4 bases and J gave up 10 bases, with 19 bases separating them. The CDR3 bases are TGTGCCTGGAAGGAGAGGCAGGGATTCTTCTACACCTTC. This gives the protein CAWKERQGFFYTF.

DNA of the CDR3: TGTGCCAGCAGCTCAACTCAGTCTCTAGCGGGGATTGGGTACAATGAGCAGTTCTTC. This sequence encodes CASSSTQSLAGIGYNEQFF. The V gene is TRBV11-3, the J gene TRBJ2-1; TRBD2 matches at 9 bases. This CDR3 is 19 amino acids long. Trimming cost V 4 bases and J 4 bases; bases outside gene matches: 17. Germline lookup yields CDR1 SGHNT and CDR2 YENEEA.

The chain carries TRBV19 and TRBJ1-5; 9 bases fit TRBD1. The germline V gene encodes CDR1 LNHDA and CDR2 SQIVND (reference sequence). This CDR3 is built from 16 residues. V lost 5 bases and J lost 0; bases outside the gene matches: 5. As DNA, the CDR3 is TGTGCCAGTAGTTTCGGGACAGGGAATAGCAATCAGCCCCAGCATTTT. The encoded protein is CASSFGTGNSNQPQHF. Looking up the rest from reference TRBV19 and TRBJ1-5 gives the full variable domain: DGGITQSPKYLFRKEGQNVTLSCEQNLNHDAMYWYRQDPGQGLRLIYYSQIVNDFQKGDIAEGYSVSREKKESFPLTVTSAQKNPTAFYLCASSFGTGNSNQPQHFGDGTRLSIL.

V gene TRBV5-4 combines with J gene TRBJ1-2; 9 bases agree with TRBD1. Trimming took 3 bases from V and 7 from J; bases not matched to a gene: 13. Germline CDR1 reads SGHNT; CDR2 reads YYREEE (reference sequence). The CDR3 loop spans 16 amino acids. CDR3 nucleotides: TGTGCCAGCAGCTCCATTACCTCCAACAGGGGGCTTGGCTACACCTTC. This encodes CASSSITSNRGLGYTF.

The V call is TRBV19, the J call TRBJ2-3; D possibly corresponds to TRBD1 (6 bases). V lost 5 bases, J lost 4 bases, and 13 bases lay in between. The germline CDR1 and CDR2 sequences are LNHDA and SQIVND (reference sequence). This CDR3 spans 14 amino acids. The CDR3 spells CASSGGQISDTQYF. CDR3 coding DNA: TGTGCCAGTAGTGGTGGACAGATATCAGATACGCAGTATTTT.

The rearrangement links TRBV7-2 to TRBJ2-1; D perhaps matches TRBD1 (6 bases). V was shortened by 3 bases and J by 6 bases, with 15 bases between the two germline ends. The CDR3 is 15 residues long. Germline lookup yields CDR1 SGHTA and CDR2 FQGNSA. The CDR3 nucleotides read TGTGCCAGCAGCTTGGGACGAGGGGGTCTCAATGAGCAGTTCTTC. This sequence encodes CASSLGRGGLNEQFF.

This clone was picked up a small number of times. The CDR3 DNA reads as TGTGCCAGCAGTCAGGGCCCCTATGGCTACACCTTC. Protein: CASSQGPYGYTF. The chain carries TRBV27 and TRBJ1-2; the D gene is possibly TRBD1 (5 bases). The CDR3 loop spans 12 amino acids. Germline lookup yields CDR1 MNHEY and CDR2 SMNVEV (reference sequence). Trimming removed 5 bases at V and 4 bases at J, with 8 bases between.